This note documents a single TCR beta chain sequence. These data belong to a study of OX40 agonist ivuxolimab in advanced cancers. This table comes from immunoSEQ multiplex PCR, and its TCRdb copy is limited to in-frame clones, with some not included. The repertoire holds tens of thousands of clones, about 91% seen once, with about 0.44% in the top ten. V shed 6 bases and J shed 5 bases, with 16 bases lying between them. This CDR3 is 14 amino acids long. The V gene's germline CDR1 is WNHNN and CDR2 SYGVQD (reference sequence). The TCR sequence derives from an adult with an advanced solid tumor such as melanoma, head and neck, liver or kidney cancer. This rearrangement joins TRBV10-1 to TRBJ2-5, with D possibly TRBD2 on 5 matching bases. Material: CD4+ or CD8+ T cells sorted from blood, obtained in a trial of the OX40 agonist ivuxolimab. The CDR3 coding sequence is TGCGCCAGCAGCGCGTCGCCTAGAGGGGAGACCCAGTACTTC. It codes for CASSASPRGETQYF.